Below, 26 T cell receptor beta chains from the same sample are listed, as sequenced in a study of OX40 agonist ivuxolimab in advanced cancers. Produced via immunoSEQ multiplex PCR; TCRdb's table is partial and in-frame only. This sample has 70,000 to 90,000 clones, with about 89% found just once. This specimen was CD4+ or CD8+ T cells sorted from blood, taken in a trial of the OX40 agonist ivuxolimab. These receptors came from an adult with an advanced solid tumor such as melanoma, head and neck, liver or kidney cancer.

The chain uses TRBV7-8 and TRBJ1-3; no clear D gene. The CDR3 sequence is 15 residues long. Germline CDR1 and CDR2: SGHVS and FQNEAQ. The V gene lost 1 base and the J gene lost 0 bases, with 7 bases spanning the gap. The CDR3 coding sequence is TGTGCCAGCAGCTTAGTAGTCAGCTCTGGAAACACCATATATTTT. It translates to CASSLVVSSGNTIYF.

The chain uses TRBV5-1 and TRBJ2-2; 8 nucleotides line up with TRBD1. Germline values: CDR1 SGHRS, CDR2 YFSETQ. J lost 6 bases, V lost 4 bases, and 5 bases had no gene match. The CDR3 sequence is 14 residues long. In nucleotides, the CDR3 is TGCGCCAGCAGCCCGGACAGGGAGGCCGGGGAGCTGTTTTTT. Its protein product is CASSPDREAGELFF.

The chain has TRBV4-1 and TRBJ2-2; D is undetermined. CDR1 MGHRA and CDR2 YSYEKL come from the germline V gene. The CDR3 is made up of 15 amino acids. Trimming took off 5 bases at V and 3 bases at J, with 13 bases between the two ends. CDR3 bases: TGCGCCAGCAGCTATAGACCCTGGGACACCGGGGAGCTGTTTTTT. Encoded protein: CASSYRPWDTGELFF.

V usage is TRBV10-1 and J usage is TRBJ2-2, with D perhaps assigned TRBD1 or TRBD2 (5 bases each). Germline V gene lookup returns CDR1 WNHNN and CDR2 SYGVQD (reference sequence). The V end was cut by 3 bases, the J end by 3 bases, with 11 bases between. The CDR3 has 15 residues. The CDR3 loop is CASSEEGSDTGELFF. The CDR3 DNA is TGCGCCAGCAGTGAAGAGGGGTCGGACACCGGGGAGCTGTTTTTT.

The chain combines TRBV7-2 with TRBJ2-5; D is perhaps TRBD2 (7 bases). V lost 1 base to trimming and J lost 7 bases, with 19 bases between them. The CDR3 covers 16 residues. CDR1 and CDR2 from the germline V gene are SGHTA and FQGNSA. CDR3 residues: CASSLGGGRGWGTQYF. CDR3 coding DNA: TGTGCCAGCAGCTTAGGCGGGGGCCGAGGCTGGGGGACCCAGTACTTC.

The chain has TRBV7-2 and TRBJ1-1, with D possibly being TRBD1 (5 bases). V lost 1 base, J lost 10 bases, and 19 bases lay in between. The CDR3 is made up of 15 amino acids. Germline-derived CDR1 and CDR2 are SGHTA and FQGNSA. CDR3 region: CASSLGFGTQGLAFF. In DNA, the CDR3 is TGTGCCAGCAGCTTAGGGTTCGGGACCCAGGGTCTAGCTTTCTTT.

The chain recombines TRBV5-5 with TRBJ1-2; D gene ambiguous. The V gene's germline CDR1 is SGHKS and CDR2 YYEKEE (reference sequence). The ends were cut back, 0 bases at V and 8 bases at J, with 20 bases in the middle. The CDR3 totals 16 residues. The CDR3 protein is CASSLGPQAVVGGYTF. CDR3 DNA: TGTGCCAGCAGCTTGGGCCCGCAGGCAGTCGTCGGGGGCTACACCTTC. Complete variable domain (other parts from reference TRBV5-5 and TRBJ1-2): DAGVTQSPTHLIKTRGQQVTLRCSPISGHKSVSWYQQVLGQGPQFIFQYYEKEERGRGNFPDRFSARQFPNYSSELNVNALLLGDSALYLCASSLGPQAVVGGYTFGSGTRLTVV.

The J gene is TRBJ2-2, the V gene TRBV2; the match to TRBD2 covers 7 bases. V lost 6 bases to trimming and J lost 1 base; unmatched junction nucleotides: 2. The CDR3 covers 14 residues. Per germline, CDR1 SNHLY and CDR2 FYNNEI. CDR3 protein: CASSGRLNTGELFF. The CDR3 DNA reads TGTGCCAGCAGCGGGAGGCTGAACACCGGGGAGCTGTTTTTT.

This sequence joins TRBV7-8 and TRBJ2-7; D may match TRBD1 or TRBD2 (6 bases each). This CDR3 has 16 amino acids. Trimming took off 4 bases at V and 2 bases at J, with 18 bases between the two ends. Germline CDR1 SGHVS, CDR2 FQNEAQ. CDR3 sequence: CASSYPVGGLPYEQYF. The CDR3 coding sequence is TGTGCCAGCAGCTACCCGGTGGGGGGCCTTCCCTACGAGCAGTACTTC. The full variable domain, in which reference TRBV7-8 and TRBJ2-7 provide the parts outside the CDR3, is GAGVSQSPRYKVAKRGQDVALRCDPISGHVSLFWYQQALGQGPEFLTYFQNEAQLDKSGLPSDRFFAERPEGSVSTLKIQRTQQEDSAVYLCASSYPVGGLPYEQYFGPGTRLTVT.

The chain uses TRBV11-3 and TRBJ2-2; either TRBD1 or TRBD2 may fit D (5 bases each). The CDR3 length is 15 residues. V gave up 5 bases and J gave up 3 bases, with 13 bases separating them. The germline V gene has CDR1 SGHNT and CDR2 YENEEA. CDR3 region: CASSRDLGDTGELFF. In DNA form, the CDR3 reads TGTGCCAGCAGCCGGGACCTTGGGGACACCGGGGAGCTGTTTTTT.

V is TRBV10-3 and J is TRBJ1-1, with D hard to call. CDR1 is ENHRY and CDR2 is SYGVKD in the germline V gene. This CDR3 region has 13 residues. Trimming removed 8 bases at V and 3 bases at J, with 13 bases between. CDR3 residues: CAIGVVHYTEAFF. CDR3 coding DNA: TGTGCCATCGGGGTAGTGCACTACACTGAAGCTTTCTTT.

This clone is a singleton in its sample. The J gene is TRBJ2-1, the V gene TRBV14, with 13 bases matching TRBD2. CDR1 is SGHDN, CDR2 FVKESK, per germline. There are 15 residues in the CDR3. After removal of 1 base from V and 9 bases from J, the junction contained 3 bases not matched to a gene. Here the CDR3 reads CASSQVTSGRGEQFF. The CDR3 nucleotides are TGTGCCAGCAGCCAAGTTACTAGCGGGAGGGGTGAGCAGTTCTTC.

The chain couples TRBV11-2 to TRBJ1-4; possibly TRBD1 for D (6 bases). Between the trimmed V and J ends, which lost 1 base and 3 bases, there was a span of 9 bases. Germline assignment: CDR1 SGHAT and CDR2 FQNNGV. The CDR3 length is 15 residues. The CDR3 bases are TGTGCCAGCAGCTTAGGGACAGCTCCTAATGAAAAACTGTTTTTT. The encoded protein is CASSLGTAPNEKLFF. The full variable domain, with the rest looked up from reference TRBV11-2 and TRBJ1-4, is EAGVAQSPRYKIIEKRQSVAFWCNPISGHATLYWYQQILGQGPKLLIQFQNNGVVDDSQLPKDRFSAERLKGVDSTLKIQPAKLEDSAVYLCASSLGTAPNEKLFFGSGTQLSVL.

J is TRBJ1-4 and V is TRBV5-8, with 9 bases that match TRBD1. The V segment lost 1 base and the J segment 8 bases; nucleotides outside the gene matches: 12. This CDR3 is 17 amino acids long. CDR1 and CDR2 (germline): SGHTS, YDEGEE. The CDR3 loop reads CASSLMAGTGLREKLFF. The DNA for the CDR3 is TGTGCCAGCAGCTTGATGGCCGGGACAGGGCTCCGGGAAAAACTGTTTTTT.

V is TRBV28 and J is TRBJ1-2; D uncertain. CDR3 length equals 15 residues. Trimming left V 5 bases short and J 3 bases short, with 16 bases between. Germline V gene lookup returns CDR1 MDHEN and CDR2 SYDVKM. CDR3 residues: CASSPGADWDYGYTF. The DNA for the CDR3 is TGTGCCAGCAGTCCCGGAGCCGATTGGGACTATGGCTACACCTTC.

The V gene is TRBV4-1, the J gene TRBJ1-2; D perhaps matches TRBD1 (5 bases). Germline V gene data show CDR1 as MGHRA and CDR2 as YSYEKL. The CDR3 is 13 amino acids. Deletions cut 4 bases from V and 7 bases from J, with 13 bases between. This CDR3 reads CASSRDGGFGYTF. The CDR3 nucleotides read TGCGCCAGCAGCCGTGACGGGGGTTTTGGCTACACCTTC.

Comments on this clone: Germline is not matched at one junction end, which may reflect a read error. This chain uses TRBV5-4 with TRBJ2-1; D might be TRBD2 (6 bases). This CDR3 comprises 14 residues. Germline V lookup: CDR1 SGHNT, CDR2 YYREEE (reference sequence). The CDR3, as DNA: TGTGCCAGCAGTTTGGGACTCCCCCCCAATGAGCAGTTCTTC. It encodes CASSLGLPPNEQFF.

This clone was seen more than once but under ten times. The genes are TRBV19 and TRBJ1-4; the D is unclear. There are 13 residues in the CDR3. V lost 4 bases, J lost 6 bases, and 9 bases lay in between. Looked up from germline, CDR1 is LNHDA and CDR2 is SQIVND (reference sequence). The CDR3: CASSTQRDEKLFF. The CDR3 DNA is TGTGCCAGTAGTACCCAACGGGATGAAAAACTGTTTTTT. Supplemented by reference TRBV19 and TRBJ1-4, the full variable domain reads DGGITQSPKYLFRKEGQNVTLSCEQNLNHDAMYWYRQDPGQGLRLIYYSQIVNDFQKGDIAEGYSVSREKKESFPLTVTSAQKNPTAFYLCASSTQRDEKLFFGSGTQLSVL.

V usage is TRBV2 and J usage is TRBJ1-1; D not resolved. The CDR3 extends over 11 amino acids. Germline CDR1 and CDR2: SNHLY and FYNNEI. V was clipped by 6 bases and J by 6 bases, with 8 bases between them. This CDR3 reads CASSAFAEAFF. CDR3 DNA sequence: TGTGCCAGCAGCGCGTTTGCTGAAGCTTTCTTT.

V usage is TRBV15 and J usage is TRBJ1-2, with 7 bases identical to TRBD1. The germline V gene encodes CDR1 LNHNV and CDR2 YYDKDF (reference sequence). V shed 0 bases, J shed 7 bases, and the junction held 5 bases outside the gene matches. The CDR3 loop spans 14 amino acids. In nucleotides, the CDR3 is TGTGCCACCAGCAGAGATCTAGGGGGCGTTGGCTACACCTTC. Translated: CATSRDLGGVGYTF.

The sample holds a few counts of this clone. The chain joins TRBV6-5 to TRBJ1-1; no definite D call. The V end lost 5 bases, the J end lost 1 base, and 11 bases lay between the germline ends. Germline CDR1 is MNHEY and CDR2 is SVGAGI. The CDR3 consists of 14 residues. The CDR3 is CASSPRTGNTEAFF. The CDR3 nucleotides read TGTGCCAGCAGTCCTAGGACCGGGAACACTGAAGCTTTCTTT.

The chain employs TRBV20-1 and TRBJ2-3, with 8 nucleotides matching TRBD2. The J segment lost 4 bases and the V segment lost 6 bases, leaving 0 bases of the junction unmatched. Germline V CDR1 and CDR2: DFQATT, SNEGSKA (reference sequence). This CDR3 is 11 amino acids long. The CDR3 is CSAGRADTQYF. The CDR3 DNA follows: TGCAGTGCCGGGAGGGCAGATACGCAGTATTTT.

The V gene is TRBV6-1, the J gene TRBJ2-7; tentatively, D is TRBD2 (6 bases). The CDR3 has 12 residues. The V and J ends lost 6 bases and 5 bases respectively, with 11 bases between them. Per the germline V gene, CDR1 is MNHNS and CDR2 is SASEGT. The CDR3 reads CASSVGSDEQYF. In nucleotides, the CDR3 is TGTGCCAGCAGCGTCGGGAGCGACGAGCAGTACTTC.

This chain joins TRBV19 and TRBJ2-5; 8 nucleotides agree with TRBD1. The germline CDR1 and CDR2 sequences are LNHDA and SQIVND (reference sequence). The junction had 7 bases not matched to a gene; V was cut back by 3 bases and J by 7 bases. The CDR3 sequence is 14 residues long. The CDR3: CASSIGQGTGTQYF. As DNA, the CDR3 is TGTGCCAGTAGTATTGGACAGGGTACGGGGACCCAGTACTTC.

This rearrangement joins TRBV7-2 to TRBJ2-7; the D gene is possibly TRBD1 (6 bases). This CDR3 comprises 14 residues. V was shortened by 5 bases and J by 1 base, with 12 bases between the two germline ends. Germline assignment: CDR1 SGHTA and CDR2 FQGNSA. The CDR3 region is CASSAEQGSYEQYF. The CDR3 region has the DNA TGTGCCAGCAGCGCTGAGCAGGGGTCCTACGAGCAGTACTTC. Supplemented by reference TRBV7-2 and TRBJ2-7, the full variable domain reads GAGVSQSPSNKVTEKGKDVELRCDPISGHTALYWYRQSLGQGLEFLIYFQGNSAPDKSGLPSDRFSAERTGGSVSTLTIQRTQQEDSAVYLCASSAEQGSYEQYFGPGTRLTVT.

The chain uses TRBV6-5 and TRBJ2-1, with 10 bases matching TRBD1. This CDR3 comprises 14 residues. V shed 4 bases and J 8 bases; nucleotides not matched to a gene: 5. Per the germline V gene, CDR1 is MNHEY and CDR2 is SVGAGI. CDR3 in amino acids: CASSSTGGTDEQFF. The CDR3 nucleotides are TGTGCCAGCAGTTCGACAGGGGGCACAGATGAGCAGTTCTTC.